The present T cell receptor (beta chain) was sequenced within a study of blood T cells in healthy people across ages. Across the study: When template switching was applied, about one barcoded beta molecule was captured per two T cells.

J was trimmed by 2 bases and V by 4 bases; bases with no gene match: 9. This CDR3 has 16 amino acids. Germline loops: CDR1 LGHDT, CDR2 YNNKEL (reference sequence). The study drew donors from healthy Caucasian individuals in Russia aged about 6 to 90. Together with a sample-barcoded 5' primer, a J-beta primer mix was included in a second PCR lasting about 6 to 12 cycles. Tags on each cDNA molecule came from a template-switch adaptor with 12 random nucleotides. TCRdb processed the 5' RACE reads anew with MiXCR; each CDR3 protein has one entry. The sample lists roughly 860,000 distinct CDR3 sequences, under 80% occurring once.

The TCR was taken from a man aged 25-45 years in good health. Sequenced sample: blood. The V call is TRBV3-1, the J call TRBJ1-1, with 8 bases aligning to TRBD1. CDR3 nucleotides: TGTGCCAGCAGCCCCGGGACAGGAGTCCTAAACACTGAAGCTTTCTTT. It codes for CASSPGTGVLNTEAFF.